The 13 T cell receptor beta chains reported below all come from one sample, sequenced in a study of cytomegalovirus exposure and HLA in healthy donors. PCR was performed using 60 Vbeta and 13 Jbeta primers. Sequencing used immunoSEQ multiplex PCR; TCRdb keeps in-frame clones, though not all of them. Among 150,000 or so clones listed, 77% were seen once. Specimen: PBMCs. Receptors were obtained from a female donor in good health and CMV-seronegative.

The chain has TRBV7-9 and TRBJ1-2; D unresolved. The germline V and J ends were trimmed by 5 bases and 3 bases, with 13 bases remaining between them. The CDR3 has 14 residues. The germline V gene encodes CDR1 SEHNR and CDR2 FQNEAQ (reference sequence). In DNA form, the CDR3 reads TGTGCCAGCAGCGATCAGACCGACTACTATGGCTACACCTTC. Protein: CASSDQTDYYGYTF.

V usage is TRBV2 and J usage is TRBJ2-7, with 7 bases matching TRBD1. The V and J ends lost 7 bases and 0 bases, in that order; junction bases with no gene match: 6. This CDR3 has 14 amino acids. Germline CDR1 is SNHLY and CDR2 is FYNNEI. DNA of the CDR3: TGTGCCAGCACCCCGGGACAGAGCTCCTACGAGCAGTACTTC. Residues: CASTPGQSSYEQYF.

The V call is TRBV4-1, the J call TRBJ2-1; TRBD1 is a possible D gene (6 bases). The CDR3 consists of 16 residues. CDR1 is MGHRA and CDR2 is YSYEKL in the germline V gene. Trimming pared 1 base from V and 0 bases from J, leaving 10 bases between. The CDR3 nucleotides are TGCGCCAGCAGCCAAGTAACAGGGAGCTCCTACAATGAGCAGTTCTTC. Amino acids: CASSQVTGSSYNEQFF.

As to this clone: This specimen includes other DNA sequences encoding the same CDR3. The V and J genes are TRBV28 and TRBJ1-2; D is ambiguous. The V and J ends lost 10 bases and 5 bases respectively, with 14 bases between them. CDR1 is MDHEN and CDR2 is SYDVKM in the germline V gene. CDR3 length equals 12 residues. The CDR3 nucleotides are TGTGCCACCACCAGGAATTCATATGGCTACACCTTC. Encoded protein: CATTRNSYGYTF.

The DNA for the CDR3 is TGTGCCAGCACTAGCGGGGGGGCCGCGGGAGAGACCCAGTACTTC. Translated: CASTSGGAAGETQYF. This chain joins TRBV25-1 and TRBJ2-5; 12 nucleotides agree with TRBD2. CDR1 and CDR2 (germline): MGHDK, SYGVNS. The V gene end was trimmed by 7 bases and the J gene end by 4 bases; junction bases not matched to a gene: 7. The CDR3 length is 15 residues.

The V gene is TRBV5-1, the J gene TRBJ2-1; 8 bases match TRBD2. The V segment lost 1 base and the J segment 4 bases; nucleotides outside the gene matches: 4. This CDR3 contains 15 residues. Germline CDR1 reads SGHRS; CDR2 reads YFSETQ. In DNA form, the CDR3 reads TGCGCCAGCAGCTTGAGGCTAGCGGGTTACAATGAGCAGTTCTTC. Translation: CASSLRLAGYNEQFF.

About this clone itself: This specimen includes other DNA sequences encoding the same CDR3. This chain joins TRBV27 and TRBJ2-1, with D maybe TRBD2 (5 bases). Germline CDR1 MNHEY, CDR2 SMNVEV (reference sequence). V gave up 6 bases and J gave up 6 bases, with 9 bases separating them. The length of the CDR3 is 12 residues. The CDR3: CASSFRGNEQFF. CDR3 nucleotides: TGTGCCAGCAGCTTTCGGGGCAATGAGCAGTTCTTC.

This chain links TRBV27 with TRBJ2-4; tentative D call: TRBD1 (5 bases). Trimming pared 2 bases from V and 5 bases from J, leaving 7 bases between. The CDR3 runs 13 residues. The germline CDR1 and CDR2 sequences are MNHEY and SMNVEV (reference sequence). The CDR3 nucleotides read TGTGCCAGCAGTTTAGGGGCGGAAAACATTCAGTACTTC. The encoded protein is CASSLGAENIQYF.

In regard to this clone: A read error may produce the germline difference seen at one junction end. V gene TRBV7-9 combines with J gene TRBJ2-7; a possible D gene is TRBD2 (6 bases). The CDR3 contains 16 residues. Germline loops: CDR1 SEHNR, CDR2 FQNEAQ (reference sequence). The CDR3, as DNA: TGTGCCAGCAGCGGTGGAGGGATCCTACGTTCGGGGCGACCGTCCTTC. Translated: CASSGGGILRSGRPSF.

The chain recombines TRBV13 with TRBJ2-5, with 8 bases matching TRBD1. The J call may not be correct, given that the DNA end is closer to TRBJ2-7. CDR3 length: 15 residues. Germline V CDR1 and CDR2: PRHDT, FYEKMQ (reference sequence). CDR3 protein: CASSHRSGGTYEQYF. CDR3 bases: TGTGCCAGCAGCCACCGGTCAGGGGGCACCTACGAGCAGTACTTC.

This chain joins TRBV2 and TRBJ2-5, with 9 bases identical to TRBD1. V shed 8 bases, J shed 5 bases, and the junction held 6 bases outside the gene matches. The germline gives CDR1 SNHLY, CDR2 FYNNEI. This CDR3 has 13 residues. CDR3 nucleotides: TGTGCCAGCTGTTGGGACAGGGATGAGACCCAGTACTTC. It yields the protein CASCWDRDETQYF.

This clone came up once. This chain connects TRBV10-2 to TRBJ2-7, with D unclear. V shed 4 bases and J shed 0 bases, with 7 bases lying between them. Germline CDR1 is WSHSY and CDR2 is SAAADI. The CDR3 loop spans 13 amino acids. The CDR3 loop is CASSVTGSYEQYF. The CDR3 DNA follows: TGCGCCAGCAGTGTCACGGGCTCCTACGAGCAGTACTTC.

The chain joins TRBV27 to TRBJ1-4; perhaps TRBD1 as D (5 bases). With 1 base removed from V and 0 bases from J, the gap between germline ends came to 15 bases. In germline, CDR1 is MNHEY, CDR2 SMNVEV (reference sequence). CDR3 length: 18 residues. DNA of the CDR3: TGTGCCAGCAGTTTATATGCCCCGGGAGGGGCAACTAATGAAAAACTGTTTTTT. Translated, it gives CASSLYAPGGATNEKLFF.